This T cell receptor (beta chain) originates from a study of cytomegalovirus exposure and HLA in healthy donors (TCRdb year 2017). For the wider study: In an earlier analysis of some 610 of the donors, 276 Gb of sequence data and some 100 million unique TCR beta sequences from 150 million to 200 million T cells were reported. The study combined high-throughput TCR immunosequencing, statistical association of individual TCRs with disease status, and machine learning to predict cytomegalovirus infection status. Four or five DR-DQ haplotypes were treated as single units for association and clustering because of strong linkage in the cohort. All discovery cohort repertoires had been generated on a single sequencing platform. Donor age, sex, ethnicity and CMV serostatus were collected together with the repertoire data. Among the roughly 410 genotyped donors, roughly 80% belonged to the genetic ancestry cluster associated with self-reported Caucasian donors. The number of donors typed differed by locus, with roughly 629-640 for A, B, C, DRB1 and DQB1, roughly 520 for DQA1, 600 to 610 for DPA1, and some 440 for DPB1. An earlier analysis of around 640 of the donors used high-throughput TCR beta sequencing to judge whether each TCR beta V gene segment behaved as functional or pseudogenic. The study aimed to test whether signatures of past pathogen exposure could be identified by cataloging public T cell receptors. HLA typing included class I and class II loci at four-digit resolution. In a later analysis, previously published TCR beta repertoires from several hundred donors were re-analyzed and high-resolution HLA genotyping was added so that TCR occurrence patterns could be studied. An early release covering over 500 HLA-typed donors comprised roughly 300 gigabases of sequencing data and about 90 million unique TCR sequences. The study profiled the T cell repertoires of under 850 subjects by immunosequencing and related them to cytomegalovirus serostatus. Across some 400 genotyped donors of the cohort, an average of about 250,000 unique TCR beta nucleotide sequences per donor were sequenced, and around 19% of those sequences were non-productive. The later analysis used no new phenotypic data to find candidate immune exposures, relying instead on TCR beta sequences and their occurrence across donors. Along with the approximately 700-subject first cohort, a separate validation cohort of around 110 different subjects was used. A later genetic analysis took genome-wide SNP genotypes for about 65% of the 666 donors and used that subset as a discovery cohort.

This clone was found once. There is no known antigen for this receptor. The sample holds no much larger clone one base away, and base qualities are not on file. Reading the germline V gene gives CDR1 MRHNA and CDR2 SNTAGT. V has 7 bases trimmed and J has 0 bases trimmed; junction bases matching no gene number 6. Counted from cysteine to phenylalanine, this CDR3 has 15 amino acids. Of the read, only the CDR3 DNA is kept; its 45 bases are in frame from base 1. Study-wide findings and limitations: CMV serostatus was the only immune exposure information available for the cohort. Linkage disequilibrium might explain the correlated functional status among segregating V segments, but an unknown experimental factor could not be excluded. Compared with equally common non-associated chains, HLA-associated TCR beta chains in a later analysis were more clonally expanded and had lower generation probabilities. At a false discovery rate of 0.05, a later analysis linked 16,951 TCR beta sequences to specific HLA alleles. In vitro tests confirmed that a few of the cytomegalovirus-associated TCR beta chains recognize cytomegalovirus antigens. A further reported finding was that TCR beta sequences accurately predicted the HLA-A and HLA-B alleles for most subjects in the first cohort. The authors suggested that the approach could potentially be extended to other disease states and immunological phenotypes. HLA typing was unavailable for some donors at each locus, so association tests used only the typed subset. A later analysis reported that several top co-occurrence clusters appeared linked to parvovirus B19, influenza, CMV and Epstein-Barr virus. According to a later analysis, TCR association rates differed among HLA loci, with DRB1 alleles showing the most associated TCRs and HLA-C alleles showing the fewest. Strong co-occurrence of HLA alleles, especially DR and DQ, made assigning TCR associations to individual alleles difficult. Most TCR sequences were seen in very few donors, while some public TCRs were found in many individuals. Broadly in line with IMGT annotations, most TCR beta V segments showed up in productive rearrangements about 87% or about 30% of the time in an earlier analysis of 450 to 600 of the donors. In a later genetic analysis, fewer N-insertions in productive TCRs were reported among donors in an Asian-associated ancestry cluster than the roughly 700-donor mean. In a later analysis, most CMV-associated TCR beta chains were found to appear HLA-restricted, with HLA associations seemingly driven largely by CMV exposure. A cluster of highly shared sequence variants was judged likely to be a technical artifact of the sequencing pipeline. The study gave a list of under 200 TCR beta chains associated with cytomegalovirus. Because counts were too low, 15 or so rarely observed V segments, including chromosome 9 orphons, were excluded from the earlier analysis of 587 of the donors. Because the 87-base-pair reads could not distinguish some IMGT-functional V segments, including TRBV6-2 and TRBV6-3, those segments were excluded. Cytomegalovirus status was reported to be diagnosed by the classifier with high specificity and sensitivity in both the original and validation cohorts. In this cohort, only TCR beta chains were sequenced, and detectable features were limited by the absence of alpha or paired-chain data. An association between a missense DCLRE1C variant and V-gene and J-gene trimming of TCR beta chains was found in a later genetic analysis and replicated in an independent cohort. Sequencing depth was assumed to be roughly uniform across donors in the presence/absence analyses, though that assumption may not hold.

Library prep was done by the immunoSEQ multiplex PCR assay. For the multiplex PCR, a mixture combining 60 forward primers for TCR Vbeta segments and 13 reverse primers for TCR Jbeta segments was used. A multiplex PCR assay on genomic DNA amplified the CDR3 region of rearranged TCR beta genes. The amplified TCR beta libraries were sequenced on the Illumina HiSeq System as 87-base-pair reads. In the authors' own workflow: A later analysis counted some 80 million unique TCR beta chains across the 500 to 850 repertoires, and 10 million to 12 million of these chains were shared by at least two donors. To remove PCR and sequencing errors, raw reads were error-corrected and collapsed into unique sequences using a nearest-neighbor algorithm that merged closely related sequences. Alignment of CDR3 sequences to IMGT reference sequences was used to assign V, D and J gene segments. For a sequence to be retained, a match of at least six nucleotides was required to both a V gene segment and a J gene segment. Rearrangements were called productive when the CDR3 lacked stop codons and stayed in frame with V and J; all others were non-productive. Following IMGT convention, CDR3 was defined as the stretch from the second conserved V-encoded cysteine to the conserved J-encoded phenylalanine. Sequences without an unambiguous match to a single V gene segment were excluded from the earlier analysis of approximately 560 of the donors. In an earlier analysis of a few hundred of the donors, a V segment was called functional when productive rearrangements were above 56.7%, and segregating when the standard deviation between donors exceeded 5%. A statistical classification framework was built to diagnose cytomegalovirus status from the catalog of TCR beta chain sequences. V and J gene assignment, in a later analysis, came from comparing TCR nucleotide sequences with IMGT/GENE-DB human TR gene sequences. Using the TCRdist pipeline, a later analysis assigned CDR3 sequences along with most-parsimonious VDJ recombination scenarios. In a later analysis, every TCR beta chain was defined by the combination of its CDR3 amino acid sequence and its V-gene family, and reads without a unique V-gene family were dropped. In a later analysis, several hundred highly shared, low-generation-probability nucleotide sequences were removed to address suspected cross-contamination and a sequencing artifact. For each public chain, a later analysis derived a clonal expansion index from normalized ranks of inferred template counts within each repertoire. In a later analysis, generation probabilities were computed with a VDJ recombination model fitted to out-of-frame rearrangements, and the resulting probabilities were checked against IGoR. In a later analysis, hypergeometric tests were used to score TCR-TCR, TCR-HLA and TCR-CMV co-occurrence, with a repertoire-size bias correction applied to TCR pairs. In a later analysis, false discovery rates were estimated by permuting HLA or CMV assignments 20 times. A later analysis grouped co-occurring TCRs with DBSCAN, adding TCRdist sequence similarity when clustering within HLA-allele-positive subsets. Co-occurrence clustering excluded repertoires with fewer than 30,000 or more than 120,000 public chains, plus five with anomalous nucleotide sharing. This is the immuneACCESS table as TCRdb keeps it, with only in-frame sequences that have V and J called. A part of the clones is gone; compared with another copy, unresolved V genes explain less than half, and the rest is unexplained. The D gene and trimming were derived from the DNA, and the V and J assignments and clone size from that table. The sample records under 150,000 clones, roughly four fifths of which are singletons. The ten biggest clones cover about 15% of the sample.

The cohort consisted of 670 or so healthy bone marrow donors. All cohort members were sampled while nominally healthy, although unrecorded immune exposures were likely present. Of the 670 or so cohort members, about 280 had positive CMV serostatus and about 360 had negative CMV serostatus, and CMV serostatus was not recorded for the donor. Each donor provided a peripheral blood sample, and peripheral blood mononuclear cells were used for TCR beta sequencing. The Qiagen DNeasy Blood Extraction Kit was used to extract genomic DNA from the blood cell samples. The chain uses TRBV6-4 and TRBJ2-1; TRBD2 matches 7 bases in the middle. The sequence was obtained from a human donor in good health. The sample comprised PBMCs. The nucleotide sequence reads TGTGCCAGCATTCCCTCGGGGGGCTCCTACAATGAGCAGTTCTTC. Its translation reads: CASIPSGGSYNEQFF.